This T cell receptor beta chain was observed in a study of CD8+CD57+ T cells in acquired aplastic anemia. About the research overall: Average DNA yield from sorted CD4+ and CD8+ cells was around 3.2 ug.

This clonotype was seen more than once but under ten times. Antigen unknown. Genomic DNA templated the TCR beta VDJ and CDR3 profiling. TCRdb processed the reads anew with MiXCR; each CDR3 protein has one entry. The profile shows fewer than 85,000 distinct CDR3 sequences, roughly three quarters of them singletons. From germline, CDR1 is SNHLY and CDR2 FYNNEI. V was cut by 8 bases and J by 0 bases, with 14 bases left in between. CDR3 length: 14 residues. The sequenced patients had an expansion of CD8+CD57+ cells seen by flow cytometry. Findings of the study overall: Patients shared under 30 CD8+ CDR3 sequences with controls.

What was sequenced was sorted CD4+, CD8+, or CD8+CD57+ T cells (not recorded which) from PBMCs. The chain links TRBV2 to TRBJ2-7; maybe TRBD1 (6 bases). The receptor comes from a human donor with aplastic anemia. The CDR3 region is CASDEGVYSYEQYF. The DNA for the CDR3 is TGTGCCAGCGATGAGGGGGTCTACTCCTACGAGCAGTACTTC.